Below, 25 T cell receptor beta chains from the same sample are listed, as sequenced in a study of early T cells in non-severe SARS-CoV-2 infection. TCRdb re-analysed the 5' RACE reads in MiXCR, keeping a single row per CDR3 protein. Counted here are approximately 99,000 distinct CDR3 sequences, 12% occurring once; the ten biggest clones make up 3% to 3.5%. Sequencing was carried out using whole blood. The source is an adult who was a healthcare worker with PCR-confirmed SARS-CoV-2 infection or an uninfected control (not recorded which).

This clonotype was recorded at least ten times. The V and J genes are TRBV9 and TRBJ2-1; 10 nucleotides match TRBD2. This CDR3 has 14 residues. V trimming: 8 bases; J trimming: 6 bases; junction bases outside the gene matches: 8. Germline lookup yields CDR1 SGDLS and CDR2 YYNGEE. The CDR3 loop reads CARWELAGTNEQFF. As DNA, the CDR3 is TGTGCCAGGTGGGAACTAGCGGGAACCAATGAGCAGTTCTTC.

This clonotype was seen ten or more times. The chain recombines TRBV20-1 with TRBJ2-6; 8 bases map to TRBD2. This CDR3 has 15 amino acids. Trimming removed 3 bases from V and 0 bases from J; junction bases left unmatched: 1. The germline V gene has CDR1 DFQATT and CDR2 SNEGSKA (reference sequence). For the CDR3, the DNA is TGCAGTGCTAGTGCGGGGGGCTCTGGGGCCAACGTCCTGACTTTC. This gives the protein CSASAGGSGANVLTF.

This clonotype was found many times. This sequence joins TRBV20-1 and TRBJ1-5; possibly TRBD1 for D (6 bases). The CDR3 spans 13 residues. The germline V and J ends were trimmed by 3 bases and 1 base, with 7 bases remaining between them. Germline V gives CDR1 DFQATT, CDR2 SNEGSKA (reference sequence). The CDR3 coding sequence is TGCAGTGCTAGGGGGACAAGCAATCAGCCCCAGCATTTT. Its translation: CSARGTSNQPQHF.

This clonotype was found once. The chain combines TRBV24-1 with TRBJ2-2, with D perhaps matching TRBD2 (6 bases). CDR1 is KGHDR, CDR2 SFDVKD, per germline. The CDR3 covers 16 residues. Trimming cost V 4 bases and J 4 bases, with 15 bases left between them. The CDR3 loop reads CATSERDRPSTGELFF. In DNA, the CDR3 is TGTGCCACCAGTGAGCGGGACCGACCCAGCACCGGGGAGCTGTTTTTT.

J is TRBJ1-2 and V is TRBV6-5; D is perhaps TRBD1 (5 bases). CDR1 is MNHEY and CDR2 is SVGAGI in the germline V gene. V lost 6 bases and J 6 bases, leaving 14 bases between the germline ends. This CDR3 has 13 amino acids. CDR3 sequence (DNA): TGTGCCAGCAGCCAGACAGACTACGATGGCTACACCTTC. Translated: CASSQTDYDGYTF.

In DNA form, the CDR3 reads TGTGCCAGCAGTGAAGAATATCAGGGGCGAAAACTGTTTTTT. Translation: CASSEEYQGRKLFF. This sequence joins TRBV6-1 and TRBJ1-4, with D perhaps matching TRBD1 (6 bases). The germline V and J ends were trimmed by 1 base and 10 bases, with 13 bases remaining between them. CDR1 is MNHNS, CDR2 SASEGT, per germline. The CDR3 spans 14 residues.

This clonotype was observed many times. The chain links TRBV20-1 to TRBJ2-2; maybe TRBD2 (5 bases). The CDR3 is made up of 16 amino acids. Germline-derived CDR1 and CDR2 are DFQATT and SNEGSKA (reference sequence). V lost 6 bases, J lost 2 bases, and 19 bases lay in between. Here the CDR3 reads CSANGELLANTGELFF. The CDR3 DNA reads TGCAGTGCCAACGGGGAGCTCCTCGCTAACACCGGGGAGCTGTTTTTT.

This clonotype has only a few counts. The CDR3 is CASSAQGLSTEAFF. CDR3 nucleotide sequence: TGTGCCAGCAGCGCACAGGGGCTAAGTACTGAAGCTTTCTTT. J is TRBJ1-1 and V is TRBV3-1; 7 bases are a match to TRBD1. V shed 5 bases and J 5 bases; nucleotides not matched to a gene: 8. Germline V gene data show CDR1 as LGHDT and CDR2 as YNNKEL (reference sequence). There are 14 residues in the CDR3.

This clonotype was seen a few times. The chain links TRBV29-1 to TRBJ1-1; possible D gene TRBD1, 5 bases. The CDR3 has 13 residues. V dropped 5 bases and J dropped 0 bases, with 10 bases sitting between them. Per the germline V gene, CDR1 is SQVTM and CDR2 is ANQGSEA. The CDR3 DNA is TGCAGCGTTATGACAGATATGAACACTGAAGCTTTCTTT. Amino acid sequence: CSVMTDMNTEAFF. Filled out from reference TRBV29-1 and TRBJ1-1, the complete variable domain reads SAVISQKPSRDICQRGTSLTIQCQVDSQVTMMFWYRQQPGQSLTLIATANQGSEATYESGFVIDKFPISRPNLTFSTLTVSNMSPEDSSIYLCSVMTDMNTEAFFGQGTRLTVV.

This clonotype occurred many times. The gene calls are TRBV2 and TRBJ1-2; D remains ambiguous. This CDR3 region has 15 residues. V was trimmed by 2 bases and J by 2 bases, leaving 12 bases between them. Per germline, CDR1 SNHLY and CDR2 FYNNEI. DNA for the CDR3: TGTGCCAGCAGTGAATGGACGGGGAGGAACTATGGCTACACCTTC. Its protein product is CASSEWTGRNYGYTF.

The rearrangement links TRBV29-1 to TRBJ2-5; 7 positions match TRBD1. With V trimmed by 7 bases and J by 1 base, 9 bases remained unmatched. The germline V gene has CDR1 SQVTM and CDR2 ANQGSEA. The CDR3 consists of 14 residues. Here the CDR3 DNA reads TGCAGCGGAGATAAAAGGGACAGCCAAGAGACCCAGTACTTC. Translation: CSGDKRDSQETQYF.

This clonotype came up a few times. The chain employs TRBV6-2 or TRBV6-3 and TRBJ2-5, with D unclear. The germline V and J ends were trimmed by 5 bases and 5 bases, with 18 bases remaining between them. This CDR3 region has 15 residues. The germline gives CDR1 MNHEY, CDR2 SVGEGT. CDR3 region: CASSPRWPGSETQYF. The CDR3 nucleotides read TGTGCCAGCAGTCCCCGTTGGCCCGGCTCGGAGACCCAGTACTTC.

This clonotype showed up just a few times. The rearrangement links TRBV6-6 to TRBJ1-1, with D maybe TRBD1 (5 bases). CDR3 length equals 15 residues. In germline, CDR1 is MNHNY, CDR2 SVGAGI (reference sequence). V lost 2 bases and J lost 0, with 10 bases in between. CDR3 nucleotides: TGTGCCAGCAGTTACGACCTACAGGTGAACACTGAAGCTTTCTTT. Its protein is CASSYDLQVNTEAFF.

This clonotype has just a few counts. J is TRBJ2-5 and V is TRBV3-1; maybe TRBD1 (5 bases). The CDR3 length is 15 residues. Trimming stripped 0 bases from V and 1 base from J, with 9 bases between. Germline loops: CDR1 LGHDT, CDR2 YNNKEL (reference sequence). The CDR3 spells CASSQEVGAQETQYF. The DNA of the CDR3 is TGTGCCAGCAGCCAAGAGGTTGGGGCCCAAGAGACCCAGTACTTC.

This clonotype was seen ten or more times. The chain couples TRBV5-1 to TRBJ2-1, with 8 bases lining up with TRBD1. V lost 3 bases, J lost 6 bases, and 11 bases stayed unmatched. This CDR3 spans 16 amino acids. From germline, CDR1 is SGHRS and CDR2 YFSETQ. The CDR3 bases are TGCGCCAGCAGCTCAGGGGGACAGGTCCAACTCAATGAGCAGTTCTTC. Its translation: CASSSGGQVQLNEQFF.

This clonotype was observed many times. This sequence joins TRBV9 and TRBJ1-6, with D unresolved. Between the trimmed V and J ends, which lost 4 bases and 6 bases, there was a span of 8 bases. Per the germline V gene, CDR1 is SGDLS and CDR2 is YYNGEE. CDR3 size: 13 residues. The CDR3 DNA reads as TGTGCCAGCAGCCCCCCTGGTAATTCACCCCTCCACTTT. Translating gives CASSPPGNSPLHF.

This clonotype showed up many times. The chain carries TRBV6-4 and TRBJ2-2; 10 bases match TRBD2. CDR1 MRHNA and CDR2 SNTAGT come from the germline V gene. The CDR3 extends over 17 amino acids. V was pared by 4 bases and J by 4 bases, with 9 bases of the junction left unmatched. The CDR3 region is CASSVLAGATSTGELFF. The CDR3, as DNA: TGTGCCAGCAGTGTTCTAGCGGGGGCGACGAGCACCGGGGAGCTGTTTTTT.

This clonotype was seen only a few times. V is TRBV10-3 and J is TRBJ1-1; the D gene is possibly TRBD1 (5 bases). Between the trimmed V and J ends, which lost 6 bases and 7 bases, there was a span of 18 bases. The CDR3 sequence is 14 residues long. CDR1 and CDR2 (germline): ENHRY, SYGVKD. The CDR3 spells CAISPPGTESEAFF. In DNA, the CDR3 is TGTGCCATCAGCCCACCCGGGACGGAAAGTGAAGCTTTCTTT.

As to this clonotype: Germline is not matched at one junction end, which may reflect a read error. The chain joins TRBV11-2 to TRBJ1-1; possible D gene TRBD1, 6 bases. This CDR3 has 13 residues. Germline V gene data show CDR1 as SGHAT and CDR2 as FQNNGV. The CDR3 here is CVSVRQATTEAFF. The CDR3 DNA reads TGTGTCAGCGTAAGACAGGCTACTACTGAAGCTTTCTTT.

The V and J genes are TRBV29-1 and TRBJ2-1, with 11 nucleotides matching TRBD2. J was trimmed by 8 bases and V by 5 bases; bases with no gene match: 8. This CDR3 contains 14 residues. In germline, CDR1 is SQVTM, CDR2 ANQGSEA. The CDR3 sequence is CSVSLSGRAYEQFF. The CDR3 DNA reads TGCAGCGTTTCCCTTAGCGGGAGGGCCTATGAGCAGTTCTTC.

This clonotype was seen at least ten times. CDR3 residues: CASSSGQPYSPLHF. The CDR3 DNA reads TGTGCCAGCAGCAGTGGACAGCCTTATTCACCCCTCCACTTT. The chain has TRBV6-5 and TRBJ1-6, with D possibly TRBD1 on 6 matching bases. V was cut by 6 bases and J by 8 bases, with 14 bases left in between. The CDR3 consists of 14 residues. The germline V gene encodes CDR1 MNHEY and CDR2 SVGAGI.

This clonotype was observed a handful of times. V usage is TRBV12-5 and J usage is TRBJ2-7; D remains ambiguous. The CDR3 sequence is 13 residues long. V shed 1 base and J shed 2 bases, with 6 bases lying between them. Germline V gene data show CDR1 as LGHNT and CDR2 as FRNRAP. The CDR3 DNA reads TGTGCTAGTGGTTTGGCTCTGGCCTACGAGCAGTACTTC. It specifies CASGLALAYEQYF. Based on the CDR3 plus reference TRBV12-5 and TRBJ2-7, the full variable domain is DARVTQTPRHKVTEMGQEVTMRCQPILGHNTVFWYRQTMMQGLELLAYFRNRAPLDDSGMPKDRFSAEMPDATLATLKIQPSEPRDSAVYFCASGLALAYEQYFGPGTRLTVT.

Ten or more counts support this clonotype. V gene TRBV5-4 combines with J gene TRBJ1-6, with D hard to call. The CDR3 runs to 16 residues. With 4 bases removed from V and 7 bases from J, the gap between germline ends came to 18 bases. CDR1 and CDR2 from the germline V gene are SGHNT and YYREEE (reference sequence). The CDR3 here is CASSPGQVSGNSPLHF. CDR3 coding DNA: TGTGCCAGCAGCCCTGGCCAGGTATCTGGAAATTCACCCCTCCACTTT.

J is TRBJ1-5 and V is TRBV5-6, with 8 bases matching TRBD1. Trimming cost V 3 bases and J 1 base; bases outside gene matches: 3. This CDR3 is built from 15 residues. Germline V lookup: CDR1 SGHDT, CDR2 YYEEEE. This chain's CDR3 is CASSSTGASNQPQHF. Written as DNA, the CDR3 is TGTGCCAGCAGCTCGACAGGGGCGAGCAATCAGCCCCAGCATTTT. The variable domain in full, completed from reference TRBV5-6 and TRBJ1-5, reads DAGVTQSPTHLIKTRGQQVTLRCSPKSGHDTVSWYQQALGQGPQFIFQYYEEEERQRGNFPDRFSGHQFPNYSSELNVNALLLGDSALYLCASSSTGASNQPQHFGDGTRLSIL.

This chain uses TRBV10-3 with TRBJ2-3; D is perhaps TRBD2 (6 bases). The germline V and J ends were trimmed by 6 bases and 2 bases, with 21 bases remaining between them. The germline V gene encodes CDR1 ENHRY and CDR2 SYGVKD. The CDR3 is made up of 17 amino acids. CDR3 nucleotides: TGTGCCATCAGGGAGGGCAGCGACCCAGCAAACACAGATACGCAGTATTTT. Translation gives CAIREGSDPANTDTQYF.